The present T cell receptor (beta chain) was sequenced within a study of regulatory T cells in long-lasting Graves disease. In the study overall: Antithyroid drug intake by newly diagnosed Graves' patients had lasted under 3 months. Study-wide points: Clonotypes that were public and shared totalled a few thousand in persistent patients versus about a thousand in new patients.

This clonotype came up many times. Its antigen remains unidentified. CDR3 regions were amplified by Arm-PCR using iRepertoire HTBI primers to build TCR beta libraries. TCRdb used MiXCR to reprocess the multiplex PCR reads, holding one entry per CDR3 protein. Of more than 450,000 distinct CDR3 sequences detected, 9.5% to 15% appear once; the ten largest clones hold 8% to 10%. Stated time point: newly diagnosed GD, antithyroid drugs for less than 3 months. PBMCs were the source of the RNA used for TCR sequencing. The patient group derived from an endocrinology department in Xi'an, China. V lost 3 bases to trimming and J lost 0 bases, with 9 bases between them. The CDR3 length is 14 residues. Germline V gives CDR1 MDHEN, CDR2 SYDVKM. The same sample was also used in a study of T cells in Graves' hyperthyroidism and ophthalmopathy. That source notes: Stable hyperthyroidism was separated from ophthalmopathy by a model based on 13 V-J features.

Sequencing was performed on peripheral blood mononuclear cells (PBMCs), taken at new diagnosis, from a patient treated with antithyroid drugs. This receptor was identified in a young woman with Graves disease. The chain carries TRBV28 and TRBJ2-7; D possibly matches TRBD1 or TRBD2 (5 bases each). The CDR3 here is CASSLAGASYEQYF. The CDR3 DNA reads TGTGCCAGCAGTTTGGCCGGGGCCTCCTACGAGCAGTACTTC.